The 20 T cell receptor beta chains below come from one sample, sequenced in a study of radiation and T cells in renal cell carcinoma. The assay was immunoSEQ multiplex PCR, and TCRdb's table has in-frame clones only and misses some. The data show roughly 150,000 clones, about 85% seen once. The sample's time point: baseline pretreatment blood. Treatment: 15 Gy SBRT to primary tumor, nephrectomy 4 weeks later. The material sequenced was blood, taken from a patient whose treatment included radiotherapy and nephrectomy. The receptor set was obtained from a woman aged 70-85 years with renal cell carcinoma.

CDR3 in DNA: TGTGCCAGCAGTGACAGGGACAGGGGGCAGGATACGCAGTATTTT. Its translation: CASSDRDRGQDTQYF. V is TRBV7-2 and J is TRBJ2-3, with 12 positions matching TRBD1. With 6 bases clipped from V and 6 bases from J, the junction kept 7 bases outside the gene matches. CDR3 length: 15 amino acids. Germline V CDR1 and CDR2: SGHTA, FQGNSA.

The rearrangement links TRBV4-1 to TRBJ2-3; D is perhaps TRBD2 (6 bases). Germline CDR1 and CDR2: MGHRA and YSYEKL. The length of the CDR3 is 14 residues. Trimming cost V 4 bases and J 6 bases, with 14 bases left between them. Written as DNA, the CDR3 is TGCGCCAGCAGCCGGGACTCCGCCCGGGATACGCAGTATTTT. It specifies CASSRDSARDTQYF.

CDR3 sequence: CASSSTGGSYGYTF. The CDR3, as DNA: TGTGCCAGCAGCTCTACAGGGGGTAGTTATGGCTACACCTTC. The chain carries TRBV5-4 and TRBJ1-2, with TRBD1 matching over 8 bases. Per the germline V gene, CDR1 is SGHNT and CDR2 is YYREEE (reference sequence). V was pared by 3 bases and J by 5 bases, with 6 bases of the junction left unmatched. This CDR3 has 14 amino acids.

This sequence joins TRBV7-6 and TRBJ1-2; D is ambiguous. CDR3 length equals 13 residues. The V end was cut by 5 bases, the J end by 8 bases, with 15 bases between. Germline CDR1 is SGHVS and CDR2 is FNYEAQ. CDR3 in amino acids: CASSQRTRGGYTF. CDR3 DNA sequence: TGTGCCAGCAGCCAGCGGACGCGTGGAGGCTACACCTTC.

This chain connects TRBV5-8 to TRBJ1-4; no firm D call. The CDR3 runs 13 residues. Trimming removed 0 bases at V and 7 bases at J, with 7 bases between. Germline V CDR1 and CDR2: SGHTS, YDEGEE. Written as DNA, the CDR3 is TGTGCCAGCAGCTTGGTACGCGGTGAAAAACTGTTTTTT. As protein: CASSLVRGEKLFF.

The CDR3 DNA reads TGTGCCAGCAGCGCTGGGACAGGGTTTCAAGTCAAAAACATTCAGTACTTC. It specifies CASSAGTGFQVKNIQYF. The chain uses TRBV9 and TRBJ2-4, with 9 bases that match TRBD1. The V and J ends lost 3 bases and 3 bases, in that order; junction bases with no gene match: 10. Germline V gene sequence: CDR1 SGDLS, CDR2 YYNGEE. The CDR3 spans 17 residues.

V and J are TRBV6-5 and TRBJ1-3; possibly TRBD1 for D (6 bases). Deletions cut 5 bases from V and 4 bases from J, with 9 bases between. Germline assignment: CDR1 MNHEY and CDR2 SVGAGI. The CDR3 sequence is 13 residues long. CDR3 loop: CASSRGTGNTIYF. DNA for the CDR3: TGTGCCAGCAGTAGGGGGACGGGAAACACCATATATTTT.

The chain carries TRBV5-1 and TRBJ2-5; D is perhaps TRBD2 (6 bases). V was shortened by 2 bases and J by 5 bases, with 13 bases between the two germline ends. Germline CDR1 SGHRS, CDR2 YFSETQ. The CDR3 totals 14 residues. CDR3 amino acids: CASSFGGYRETQYF. The CDR3 DNA sequence: TGCGCCAGCAGCTTTGGGGGGTATAGGGAGACCCAGTACTTC.

The V call is TRBV7-9, the J call TRBJ1-2; the D is unclear. With 5 bases removed from V and 6 bases from J, the gap between germline ends came to 10 bases. Germline V CDR1 and CDR2: SEHNR, FQNEAQ (reference sequence). There are 12 residues in the CDR3. This CDR3 reads CASSHETHGYTF. As DNA, the CDR3 is TGTGCCAGCAGCCATGAAACCCATGGCTACACCTTC.

The J gene is TRBJ1-1, the V gene TRBV9, with 7 bases that match TRBD1. The junction had 6 bases not matched to a gene; V was cut back by 2 bases and J by 2 bases. CDR1 is SGDLS, CDR2 YYNGEE, per germline. CDR3 length: 15 amino acids. This chain's CDR3 is CASSVRAGGNTEAFF. For the CDR3, the DNA is TGTGCCAGCAGCGTTAGAGCAGGGGGAAACACTGAAGCTTTCTTT.

V gene TRBV2 combines with J gene TRBJ2-7; 7 bases align to TRBD1. With V trimmed by 8 bases and J by 0 bases, 4 bases remained unmatched. Germline lookup yields CDR1 SNHLY and CDR2 FYNNEI. This CDR3 contains 13 residues. CDR3 coding DNA: TGTGCCAGCGTCCGACAGGGCTCCTACGAGCAGTACTTC. This encodes CASVRQGSYEQYF.

The rearrangement joins TRBV14 to TRBJ1-6; possibly TRBD1 for D (6 bases). V was shortened by 2 bases and J by 7 bases, with 9 bases between the two germline ends. This CDR3 spans 14 amino acids. Germline lookup yields CDR1 SGHDN and CDR2 FVKESK. As DNA, the CDR3 is TGTGCCAGCAGCCAACAGCAGGGGAATTCACCCCTCCACTTT. Encoded protein: CASSQQQGNSPLHF.

The V gene is TRBV6-5, the J gene TRBJ2-1; 9 bases align to TRBD2. From germline, CDR1 is MNHEY and CDR2 SVGAGI. CDR3 length: 14 residues. V was pared by 6 bases and J by 5 bases, with 5 bases of the junction left unmatched. The CDR3 is CASSSGGKDNEQFF. The CDR3 DNA follows: TGTGCCAGCAGCAGCGGGGGGAAAGACAATGAGCAGTTCTTC.

This chain joins TRBV28 and TRBJ2-1; the D gene is possibly TRBD2 (6 bases). Germline V gene lookup returns CDR1 MDHEN and CDR2 SYDVKM. The CDR3 consists of 15 residues. The V end was cut by 2 bases, the J end by 8 bases, with 16 bases between. This chain's CDR3 is CASSLGTPGMDEQFF. In nucleotides, the CDR3 is TGTGCCAGCAGTTTAGGGACTCCGGGCATGGATGAGCAGTTCTTC.

The V and J genes are TRBV5-4 and TRBJ1-2; D may be TRBD1 (6 bases). Germline V lookup: CDR1 SGHNT, CDR2 YYREEE (reference sequence). The CDR3 is 14 amino acids. Trimming pared 0 bases from V and 4 bases from J, leaving 10 bases between. The CDR3 DNA is TGTGCCAGCAGCTTGGCCCGGGACACCTATGGCTACACCTTC. Translating it yields CASSLARDTYGYTF.

This clone was detected only a few times. The chain employs TRBV2 and TRBJ1-2; D gene unclear. V was trimmed by 4 bases and J by 8 bases, leaving 8 bases between them. The CDR3 is made up of 11 amino acids. Germline V lookup: CDR1 SNHLY, CDR2 FYNNEI. The CDR3 DNA sequence: TGTGCCAGCAGTGTTTCGGCAGGCTACACCTTC. Its translation: CASSVSAGYTF.

The rearrangement links TRBV12-5 to TRBJ2-1; either TRBD1 or TRBD2 may fit D (5 bases each). The CDR3 consists of 13 residues. Trimming took 5 bases from V and 9 from J, leaving 14 bases between them. Germline CDR1 LGHNT, CDR2 FRNRAP. CDR3 amino acids: CASGTSLRGEQFF. The CDR3, as DNA: TGTGCTAGTGGTACCTCGCTGAGGGGTGAGCAGTTCTTC.

This sequence joins TRBV6-6 and TRBJ1-3; TRBD1 matches at 10 bases. The CDR3 spans 16 residues. Germline V gene sequence: CDR1 MNHNY, CDR2 SVGAGI (reference sequence). V trimming: 2 bases; J trimming: 3 bases; junction bases outside the gene matches: 4. The CDR3 nucleotides are TGTGCCAGCAGTTACCCCGGGACAGGGGATGGAAACACCATATATTTT. Its protein is CASSYPGTGDGNTIYF.

The V call is TRBV27, the J call TRBJ1-5, with D unclear. Trimming took 2 bases from V and 5 from J, leaving 13 bases between them. Per the germline V gene, CDR1 is MNHEY and CDR2 is SMNVEV (reference sequence). This CDR3 is built from 15 residues. CDR3 DNA sequence: TGTGCCAGCAGTTTAACGGGCCAATATCATCAGCCCCAGCATTTT. This codes for CASSLTGQYHQPQHF.

The chain links TRBV9 to TRBJ2-5; no definite D call. The CDR3 length is 17 residues. Trimming shortened V by 4 bases and J by 0 bases, and 19 bases separated the two germline ends. CDR1 SGDLS and CDR2 YYNGEE come from the germline V gene. CDR3 region: CASSYYEDAQYQETQYF. CDR3 nucleotides: TGTGCCAGCAGCTATTATGAGGACGCACAGTACCAAGAGACCCAGTACTTC.